Listed here are 14 T cell receptor beta chains from one sample, sequenced in a study of regulatory and conventional T cells in RAG deficiency. This table comes from immunoSEQ multiplex PCR, and its TCRdb copy is limited to in-frame clones, with some not included. The table includes under 35,000 clones, 85% to 90% detected once. This same sample was also taken into another study, of regulatory T cells. This second study says: The PCR used 52 TRBV and 13 TRBJ primers.

The sequenced material came from CD8+ T cells sorted from blood. These receptors were collected from a human donor in good health.

The genes are TRBV19 and TRBJ2-1, with unresolved D. The ends were cut back, 3 bases at V and 2 bases at J, with 5 bases in the middle. This CDR3 comprises 13 residues. The germline CDR1 and CDR2 sequences are LNHDA and SQIVND (reference sequence). CDR3 in DNA: TGTGCCAGTAGTATGGTAGCCTACAATGAGCAGTTCTTC. Translating gives CASSMVAYNEQFF.

Written as DNA, the CDR3 is TGCAGCGTTGCCGGGACGGTCGGCTACGAGCAGTACTTC. This translates into CSVAGTVGYEQYF. The chain combines TRBV29-1 with TRBJ2-7; D possibly uses TRBD1 or TRBD2 (5 bases each). This CDR3 region has 13 residues. Germline V gene sequence: CDR1 SQVTM, CDR2 ANQGSEA. V shed 4 bases and J shed 3 bases, with 13 bases lying between them.

V and J are TRBV19 and TRBJ1-1; D is possibly TRBD1 (5 bases). CDR3 length: 16 residues. With 5 bases removed from V and 0 bases from J, the gap between germline ends came to 16 bases. Looked up from germline, CDR1 is LNHDA and CDR2 is SQIVND (reference sequence). The CDR3 reads CASSLDPTAMNTEAFF. The CDR3 DNA is TGTGCCAGTAGTCTTGATCCGACAGCTATGAACACTGAAGCTTTCTTT.

V gene TRBV18 combines with J gene TRBJ1-4; D is unclear. Germline V gene sequence: CDR1 KGHSH, CDR2 LQKENI. This CDR3 is built from 14 residues. Trimming stripped 0 bases from V and 12 bases from J, with 14 bases between. The DNA for the CDR3 is TGTGCCAGCTCACCACCGACCGCGGGTATACAACTGTTTTTT. Its translation is CASSPPTAGIQLFF.

The chain links TRBV7-9 to TRBJ1-2, with TRBD1 identical over 10 bases. The V gene's germline CDR1 is SEHNR and CDR2 FQNEAQ (reference sequence). Trimming took 3 bases from V and 7 from J; bases not matched to a gene: 8. The CDR3 has 15 residues. CDR3 in DNA: TGTGCCAGCAGCTTCGGACAGGGGGATTTAGGTGGCTACACCTTC. Its translation: CASSFGQGDLGGYTF. The variable domain in full, completed from reference TRBV7-9 and TRBJ1-2, reads DTGVSQNPRHKITKRGQNVTFRCDPISEHNRLYWYRQTLGQGPEFLTYFQNEAQLEKSRLLSDRFSAERPKGSFSTLEIQRTEQGDSAMYLCASSFGQGDLGGYTFGSGTRLTVV.

Comment on this clone: Other DNA sequences in the sample encode the same CDR3. The rearrangement uses TRBV27 and TRBJ2-5, with TRBD2 identical over 11 bases. Germline trimming cut 6 bases from V and 5 bases from J; bases unmatched to any gene: 5. Germline V gene sequence: CDR1 MNHEY, CDR2 SMNVEV (reference sequence). There are 14 residues in the CDR3. CDR3: CASRVAGGRETQYF. CDR3 DNA sequence: TGTGCCAGCAGAGTAGCGGGAGGGAGGGAGACCCAGTACTTC.

The chain recombines TRBV14 with TRBJ2-2; no clear D. The CDR3 is made up of 12 amino acids. V gave up 2 bases and J gave up 4 bases, with 2 bases separating them. From germline, CDR1 is SGHDN and CDR2 FVKESK. For the CDR3, the DNA is TGTGCCAGCAGCCAACTCACCGGGGAGCTGTTTTTT. Translated: CASSQLTGELFF.

The chain joins TRBV29-1 to TRBJ2-7, with 10 nucleotides matching TRBD2. CDR1 and CDR2 from the germline V gene are SQVTM and ANQGSEA. CDR3 length equals 16 residues. The trim removed 0 bases at V and 4 bases at J, leaving 9 bases unmatched. The CDR3 region has the DNA TGCAGCGTTGAAGACGGACTAGCGGATTCCCCTTACGAGCAGTACTTC. Protein sequence: CSVEDGLADSPYEQYF.

This clone was seen once. The chain recombines TRBV4-3 with TRBJ1-5; D not certain. The CDR3 has 14 residues. The germline V gene encodes CDR1 LGHNA and CDR2 YSLEER. V lost 1 base to trimming and J lost 3 bases, with 7 bases between them. The CDR3 loop reads CASSQGSDNQPQHF. The CDR3 nucleotides are TGCGCCAGCAGCCAAGGCAGTGACAATCAGCCCCAGCATTTT.

The chain employs TRBV20-1 and TRBJ1-1; D ambiguous. V was shortened by 6 bases and J by 0 bases, with 5 bases between the two germline ends. The germline gives CDR1 DFQATT, CDR2 SNEGSKA (reference sequence). The CDR3 contains 11 residues. CDR3 sequence reads: CSAMMNTEAFF. CDR3 bases: TGCAGTGCGATGATGAACACTGAAGCTTTCTTT.

This chain joins TRBV19 and TRBJ1-5; no firm D call. V was shortened by 4 bases and J by 2 bases, with 6 bases between the two germline ends. CDR3 length: 13 amino acids. From germline, CDR1 is LNHDA and CDR2 SQIVND (reference sequence). The CDR3 DNA follows: TGTGCCAGTAGTAATAGGGGCAATCAGCCCCAGCATTTT. Translating gives CASSNRGNQPQHF.

The V and J genes are TRBV5-1 and TRBJ2-3; the match to TRBD2 covers 9 bases. Germline loops: CDR1 SGHRS, CDR2 YFSETQ. The junction had 4 bases not matched to a gene; V was cut back by 2 bases and J by 3 bases. The CDR3 covers 15 residues. In DNA, the CDR3 is TGCGCCAGCAGCTTTAGACTAGCGGATACAGATACGCAGTATTTT. Amino acids: CASSFRLADTDTQYF.

This rearrangement joins TRBV19 to TRBJ2-5, with 10 bases fitting TRBD1. The junction had 10 bases not matched to a gene; V was cut back by 5 bases and J by 7 bases. Germline V gene data show CDR1 as LNHDA and CDR2 as SQIVND (reference sequence). The CDR3 is made up of 15 amino acids. In DNA form, the CDR3 reads TGTGCCAGTAGTCCATGGACAGGGGGTTCTAGGACCCAGTACTTC. Protein sequence: CASSPWTGGSRTQYF.

This clone turned up a few times. The chain uses TRBV6-1 and TRBJ1-3; D gene unclear. Germline lookup yields CDR1 MNHNS and CDR2 SASEGT. Trimming took 2 bases from V and 4 from J, leaving 12 bases between them. The CDR3 sequence is 15 residues long. As DNA, the CDR3 is TGTGCCAGCAGTGAAAGAAGCGCGCGGGGAAACACCATATATTTT. Protein: CASSERSARGNTIYF.